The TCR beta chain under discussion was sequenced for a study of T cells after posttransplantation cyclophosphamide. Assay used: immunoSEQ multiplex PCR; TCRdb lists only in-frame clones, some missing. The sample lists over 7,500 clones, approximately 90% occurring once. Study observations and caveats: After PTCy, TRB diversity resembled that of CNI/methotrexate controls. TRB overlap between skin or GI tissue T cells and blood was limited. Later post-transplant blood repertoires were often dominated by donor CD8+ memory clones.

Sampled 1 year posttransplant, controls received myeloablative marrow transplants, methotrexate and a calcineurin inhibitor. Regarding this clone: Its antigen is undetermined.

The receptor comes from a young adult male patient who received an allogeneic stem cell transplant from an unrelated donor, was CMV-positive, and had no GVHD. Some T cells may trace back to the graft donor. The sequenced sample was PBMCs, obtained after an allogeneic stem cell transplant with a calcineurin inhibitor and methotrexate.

The CDR3 region is CASSERQRYYEQYV. The CDR3 nucleotides are TGTGCCAGCAGTGAACGACAGAGATACTACGAGCAGTACGTC. The chain combines TRBV2 with TRBJ2-7, with D possibly TRBD1 on 5 matching bases. The CDR3 consists of 14 residues. V lost 2 bases and J 3 bases, leaving 11 bases between the germline ends. Per the germline V gene, CDR1 is SNHLY and CDR2 is FYNNEI.